Sequencing of this TCR beta chain was carried out in a study of T cell repertoires in cytomegalovirus infection. As for the study in general: Selection of CMV epitopes for the study included recently identified HLA-C-restricted and well-studied HLA-B-restricted ones. Through public TCR beta signatures, both CMV infection and matching HLA type were indicated. Study-wide findings and caveats: Clonotype analysis showed dominance of the ex vivo response by HLA-C-restricted CMV-specific TCR beta clonotypes. Summed frequency of shared TCR beta families picked out CMV carriers who also had the relevant HLA.

TCRdb reprocessed the reads with MiXCR, giving one entry per CDR3 protein. Here the sample spans about half a million distinct CDR3 sequences, roughly 46% being singletons. This clonotype has a handful of counts. What it binds is unknown. Germline lookup yields CDR1 SGHVS and CDR2 FQNEAQ. With 2 bases clipped from V and 3 bases from J, the junction kept 11 bases outside the gene matches. The CDR3 loop spans 17 amino acids. This chain links TRBV7-8 with TRBJ2-5; TRBD2 aligns across 8 bases. The source was cultured PBMCs, collected from culture after CMV antigen stimulation. The TCR sequence derives from a human donor in good health (CMV status not recorded). Some clones in this sample may be carry-over from other donors' samples. CDR3 DNA sequence: TGTGCCAGCAGCTTATCCTACACCGGGACTAGAAAAGAGACCCAGTACTTC. Protein sequence: CASSLSYTGTRKETQYF.